What follows are 8 T cell receptor beta chains derived from one specimen sequenced in a study of shared clonotypes between healthy human individuals. Libraries were prepared by immunoSEQ multiplex PCR; TCRdb keeps only in-frame clonotypes and omits some of them. The table lists more than 2 million clones, about 95% of them singletons. In the naive CD8 group, cells lacked CD45RO and were positively selected for CCR7, so terminally differentiated effector memory CD45RA+ cells were left out. Sample: naive CD8+ T cells sorted from blood. The receptors stem from a man between 18 and 29 years old in good health.

With regard to this clone: The sample carries other DNA sequences with the same CDR3. CDR3 protein: CASSLDGTYEQYF. The CDR3 nucleotides read TGCGCCAGCAGCTTGGATGGGACCTACGAGCAGTACTTC. The chain joins TRBV5-1 to TRBJ2-7, with D hard to call. Trimming left V 0 bases short and J 2 bases short, with 6 bases between. Germline V gene data show CDR1 as SGHRS and CDR2 as YFSETQ. This CDR3 is built from 13 residues.

This chain connects TRBV5-1 to TRBJ2-5, with a possible D match to TRBD1 (5 bases). The CDR3 totals 16 residues. V shed 4 bases and J shed 5 bases, with 21 bases lying between them. Germline V gene data show CDR1 as SGHRS and CDR2 as YFSETQ. The CDR3 loop is CASSPYRQNWKETQYF. CDR3 DNA sequence: TGCGCCAGCAGCCCTTATCGACAGAATTGGAAGGAGACCCAGTACTTC. The full variable domain, completed using reference TRBV5-1 and TRBJ2-5, is KAGVTQTPRYLIKTRGQQVTLSCSPISGHRSVSWYQQTPGQGLQFLFEYFSETQRNKGNFPGRFSGRQFSNSRSEMNVSTLELGDSALYLCASSPYRQNWKETQYFGPGTRLLVL.

This clone was detected once. This sequence joins TRBV25-1 and TRBJ2-1; 9 nucleotides align to TRBD1. Germline V gene data show CDR1 as MGHDK and CDR2 as SYGVNS. CDR3 length equals 13 residues. Germline trimming cut 8 bases from V and 7 bases from J; bases unmatched to any gene: 6. This chain's CDR3 is CASRSTGGNEQFF. The CDR3 DNA follows: TGTGCCAGCCGGTCGACAGGGGGAAATGAGCAGTTCTTC.

The chain couples TRBV13 to TRBJ2-7, with D maybe TRBD2 (6 bases). CDR1 and CDR2 (germline): PRHDT, FYEKMQ (reference sequence). V lost 3 bases and J lost 3, with 15 bases in between. This CDR3 region has 15 residues. The CDR3 DNA sequence: TGTGCCAGCAGCTTTAAGAAGGCGGGGCACTACGAGCAGTACTTC. Protein: CASSFKKAGHYEQYF.

About this clone itself: The same CDR3 is also encoded by other DNA sequences in this sample. V gene TRBV5-6 combines with J gene TRBJ2-7, with TRBD1 matching over 10 bases. Unmatched junction bases numbered 10, after V lost 4 bases and J lost 0 bases. This CDR3 is 17 amino acids long. The germline gives CDR1 SGHDT, CDR2 YYEEEE. The CDR3 spells CASSHMVGQGFSYEQYF. The CDR3 DNA is TGTGCCAGCAGCCATATGGTGGGACAGGGGTTCTCCTACGAGCAGTACTTC.

The CDR3 sequence: CASSQAGQRGYEQYF. CDR3 in DNA: TGCGCCAGCAGCCAAGCGGGACAGCGCGGGTACGAGCAGTACTTC. V and J are TRBV4-1 and TRBJ2-7, with TRBD1 matching over 7 bases. Germline V lookup: CDR1 MGHRA, CDR2 YSYEKL. The CDR3 runs 15 residues. J gave up 4 bases and V 1 base, and 7 bases lay outside the gene matches.

The chain joins TRBV28 to TRBJ2-7; no clear D gene. The length of the CDR3 is 15 residues. Germline V lookup: CDR1 MDHEN, CDR2 SYDVKM. V lost 5 bases, J lost 3 bases, and 17 bases lay in between. In DNA form, the CDR3 reads TGTGCCAGCAGTACCGCCGGATCGTGGGGCTACGAGCAGTACTTC. Amino acids: CASSTAGSWGYEQYF.

This chain links TRBV28 with TRBJ1-6, with D unclear. The germline gives CDR1 MDHEN, CDR2 SYDVKM. The length of the CDR3 is 16 residues. The ends were cut back, 1 base at V and 0 bases at J, with 7 bases in the middle. The CDR3 loop reads CASSLSHHSYNSPLHF. DNA for the CDR3: TGTGCCAGCAGTTTATCACACCACTCCTATAATTCACCCCTCCACTTT.